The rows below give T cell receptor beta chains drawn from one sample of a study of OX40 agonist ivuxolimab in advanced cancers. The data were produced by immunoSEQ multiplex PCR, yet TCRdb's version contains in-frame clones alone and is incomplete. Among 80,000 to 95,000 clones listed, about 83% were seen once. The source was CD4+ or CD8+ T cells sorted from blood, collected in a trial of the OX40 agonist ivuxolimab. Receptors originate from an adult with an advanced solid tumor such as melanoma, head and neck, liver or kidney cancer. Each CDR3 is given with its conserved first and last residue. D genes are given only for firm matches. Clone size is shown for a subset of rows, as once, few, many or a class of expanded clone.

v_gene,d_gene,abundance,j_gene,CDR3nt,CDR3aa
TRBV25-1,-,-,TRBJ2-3,TGTGCCAGCACCCCTTTCGGCGTAGGAGATACGCAGTATTTT,CASTPFGVGDTQYF
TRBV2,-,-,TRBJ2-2,TGTGCCAGCGTGTGGGGTACGAACACCGGGGAGCTGTTTTTT,CASVWGTNTGELFF
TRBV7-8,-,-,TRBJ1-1,TGTGCCAGCAGCTTAGGGGGTGGGAACACTGAAGCTTTCTTT,CASSLGGGNTEAFF
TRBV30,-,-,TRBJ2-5,TGTGCCTGGAGTAAGGGGTTTACGGAGACCCAGTACTTC,CAWSKGFTETQYF
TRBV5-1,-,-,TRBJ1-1,TGCGCCAGCAGCCTTTTCTCAGAGGCGAACACTGAAGCTTTCTTT,CASSLFSEANTEAFF
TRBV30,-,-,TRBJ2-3,TGTGCCTGGAGAAGGAGGGGGTTTCAACAAGATACGCAGTATTTT,CAWRRRGFQQDTQYF
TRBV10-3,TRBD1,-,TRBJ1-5,TGTGCCATCAGTGAGTCGGCAGGGGGCGCGGTAGGTCATCAGCCCCAGCATTTT,CAISESAGGAVGHQPQHF
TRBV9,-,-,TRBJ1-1,TGTGCCAGCAGCGTAGAGGGCAGGGCATTACCCACTGAAGCTTTCTTT,CASSVEGRALPTEAFF
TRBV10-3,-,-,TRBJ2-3,TGTGCCATCAGCCACCAGGGGGAGGGGGGAACAGATACGCAGTATTTT,CAISHQGEGGTDTQYF
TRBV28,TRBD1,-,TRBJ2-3,TGTGCCAGCAGTTCACAGGGGGCTAACGCAGATACGCAGTATTTT,CASSSQGANADTQYF
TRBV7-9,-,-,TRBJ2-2,TGTGCCAGCAGCCCTACCAGGGGAGCGGGGTGGACCGGGGAGCTGTTTTTT,CASSPTRGAGWTGELFF
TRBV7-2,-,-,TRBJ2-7,TGTGCCAGCAGCACACAGGGGGGGGGATACGAGCAGTACTTC,CASSTQGGGYEQYF
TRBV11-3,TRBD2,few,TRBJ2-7,TGTGCCAGCAGCTTAGATGGCAGGGAGGGTTCCTACGAGCAGTACTTC,CASSLDGREGSYEQYF
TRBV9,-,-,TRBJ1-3,TGTGCCAGCAGCGTAGCGGCGAACTCTGGAAACACCATATATTTT,CASSVAANSGNTIYF
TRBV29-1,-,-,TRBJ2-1,TGCAGCATTTTTTACAATGAGCAGTTCTTC,CSIFYNEQFF
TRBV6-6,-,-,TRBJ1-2,TGTGCCACCCAAAAACCCGGGACAAGCAATGGCTACACCTTC,CATQKPGTSNGYTF
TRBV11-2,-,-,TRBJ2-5,TGTGCCAGCAGCACCCGGGGACCTCAAGAGACCCAGTACTTC,CASSTRGPQETQYF
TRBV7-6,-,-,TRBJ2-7,TGTGCCAGCAGCTCCACGCCGCTCTACGAGCAGTACTTC,CASSSTPLYEQYF
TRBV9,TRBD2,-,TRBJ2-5,TGTGCCAGATGGACTAGCGGGGATCAAGAGACCCAGTACTTC,CARWTSGDQETQYF
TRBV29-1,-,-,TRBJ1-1,TGCAGCGCGAGGGTCGGGGCCCCTGAAGCTTTCTTT,CSARVGAPEAFF
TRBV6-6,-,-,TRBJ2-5,TGTGCCAGCAGTGCCCAGGAGACCCAGTACTTC,CASSAQETQYF
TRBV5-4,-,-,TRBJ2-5,TGTGCCAGCAGCTTTCGCGATGGGCGCGAGACCCAGTACTTC,CASSFRDGRETQYF
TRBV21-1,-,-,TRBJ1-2,TGTGCCAGCAGCAAAGTTATGGGGCTGAACTATGGCTACACCTTC,CASSKVMGLNYGYTF
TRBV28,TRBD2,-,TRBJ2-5,TGTGCCAGCAGTTCCCCCCGGGGAGGGGAGACCCAGTACTTC,CASSSPRGGETQYF
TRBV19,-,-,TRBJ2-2,TGTGCCAGTAGTATAGGTCCTGGGGCAAACACCGGGGAGCTGTTTTTT,CASSIGPGANTGELFF
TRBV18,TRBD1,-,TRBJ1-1,TGTGCCAGCTCAGGCGTCCCGGGACAGGGCCGGGGCACTGAAGCTTTCTTT,CASSGVPGQGRGTEAFF
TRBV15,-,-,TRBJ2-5,TGTGCCACCAGCAGAGCACCACTCCAAGAGACCCAGTACTTC,CATSRAPLQETQYF
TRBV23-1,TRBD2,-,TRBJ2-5,TGCGCCAGCAGTCACCCGAGGGAGGGCGAGACCCAGTACTTC,CASSHPREGETQYF
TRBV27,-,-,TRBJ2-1,TGTGCCAGCAGTTTAGGGCAGGGGTCGAGAGATGAGCAGTTCTTC,CASSLGQGSRDEQFF
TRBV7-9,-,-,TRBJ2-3,TGTGCCAGCAGCTTATATATAGGGGATGGAACAGATACGCAGTATTTT,CASSLYIGDGTDTQYF
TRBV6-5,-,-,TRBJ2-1,TGTGCCAGCAGTTACGGACCACAGGGCGGCCATGAGCAGTTCTTC,CASSYGPQGGHEQFF
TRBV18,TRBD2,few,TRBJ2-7,TGTGCCAGCTCAACTAGCGGGAGGGACGAGCAGTACTTC,CASSTSGRDEQYF
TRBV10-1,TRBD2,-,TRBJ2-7,TGCGCCAGCAGGGGACCCGGGGGGACCGAGCAGTACTTC,CASRGPGGTEQYF
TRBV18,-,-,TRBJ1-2,TGTGCCAGCTCACCACCGGGGACGGTTTCTAACTATGGCTACACCTTC,CASSPPGTVSNYGYTF
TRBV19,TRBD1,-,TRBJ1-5,TGTGCCAGCGCTACGGGACAGGGTTCACAGCCCCAGCATTTT,CASATGQGSQPQHF
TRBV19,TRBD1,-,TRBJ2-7,TGTGCCAGCAAGGACAGGGGGGTCTACGAGCAGTACTTC,CASKDRGVYEQYF
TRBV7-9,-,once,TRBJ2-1,TGTGCCAGCAGCTTCCCAACAGGTGGACGGGAGCAGTTCTTC,CASSFPTGGREQFF
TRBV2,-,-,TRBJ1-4,TGTGCCAGCAGTGGGACCGGAGAAAAACTGTTTTTT,CASSGTGEKLFF
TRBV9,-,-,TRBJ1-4,TGTGCCAGCAGCGTAATCGACGACGTCGGGGGTGAAAAACTGTTTTTT,CASSVIDDVGGEKLFF
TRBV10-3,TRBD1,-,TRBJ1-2,TGTGCCATCAGTGACTACGACAGGGATGGCTACACCTTC,CAISDYDRDGYTF
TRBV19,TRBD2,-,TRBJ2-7,TGTGCCAGTAGTATGTCTAGCGGGAGTTACGAGCAGTACTTC,CASSMSSGSYEQYF
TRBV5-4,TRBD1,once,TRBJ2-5,TGTGCCAGCAGCTCCTCCCCGGACAGGGAAACCCAGTACTTC,CASSSSPDRETQYF
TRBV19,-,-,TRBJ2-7,TGTGCCAGTAGCCCGGGGGATTTGAGGAACGAGCAGTACTTC,CASSPGDLRNEQYF
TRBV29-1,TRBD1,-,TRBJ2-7,TGCAGCGTTGAACCGACAGGGGCCTACGAGCAGTACTTC,CSVEPTGAYEQYF
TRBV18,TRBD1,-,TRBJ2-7,TGTGCCAGCTCACCGCCCGACAGGGTTGGGGCCTACGAGCAGTACTTC,CASSPPDRVGAYEQYF